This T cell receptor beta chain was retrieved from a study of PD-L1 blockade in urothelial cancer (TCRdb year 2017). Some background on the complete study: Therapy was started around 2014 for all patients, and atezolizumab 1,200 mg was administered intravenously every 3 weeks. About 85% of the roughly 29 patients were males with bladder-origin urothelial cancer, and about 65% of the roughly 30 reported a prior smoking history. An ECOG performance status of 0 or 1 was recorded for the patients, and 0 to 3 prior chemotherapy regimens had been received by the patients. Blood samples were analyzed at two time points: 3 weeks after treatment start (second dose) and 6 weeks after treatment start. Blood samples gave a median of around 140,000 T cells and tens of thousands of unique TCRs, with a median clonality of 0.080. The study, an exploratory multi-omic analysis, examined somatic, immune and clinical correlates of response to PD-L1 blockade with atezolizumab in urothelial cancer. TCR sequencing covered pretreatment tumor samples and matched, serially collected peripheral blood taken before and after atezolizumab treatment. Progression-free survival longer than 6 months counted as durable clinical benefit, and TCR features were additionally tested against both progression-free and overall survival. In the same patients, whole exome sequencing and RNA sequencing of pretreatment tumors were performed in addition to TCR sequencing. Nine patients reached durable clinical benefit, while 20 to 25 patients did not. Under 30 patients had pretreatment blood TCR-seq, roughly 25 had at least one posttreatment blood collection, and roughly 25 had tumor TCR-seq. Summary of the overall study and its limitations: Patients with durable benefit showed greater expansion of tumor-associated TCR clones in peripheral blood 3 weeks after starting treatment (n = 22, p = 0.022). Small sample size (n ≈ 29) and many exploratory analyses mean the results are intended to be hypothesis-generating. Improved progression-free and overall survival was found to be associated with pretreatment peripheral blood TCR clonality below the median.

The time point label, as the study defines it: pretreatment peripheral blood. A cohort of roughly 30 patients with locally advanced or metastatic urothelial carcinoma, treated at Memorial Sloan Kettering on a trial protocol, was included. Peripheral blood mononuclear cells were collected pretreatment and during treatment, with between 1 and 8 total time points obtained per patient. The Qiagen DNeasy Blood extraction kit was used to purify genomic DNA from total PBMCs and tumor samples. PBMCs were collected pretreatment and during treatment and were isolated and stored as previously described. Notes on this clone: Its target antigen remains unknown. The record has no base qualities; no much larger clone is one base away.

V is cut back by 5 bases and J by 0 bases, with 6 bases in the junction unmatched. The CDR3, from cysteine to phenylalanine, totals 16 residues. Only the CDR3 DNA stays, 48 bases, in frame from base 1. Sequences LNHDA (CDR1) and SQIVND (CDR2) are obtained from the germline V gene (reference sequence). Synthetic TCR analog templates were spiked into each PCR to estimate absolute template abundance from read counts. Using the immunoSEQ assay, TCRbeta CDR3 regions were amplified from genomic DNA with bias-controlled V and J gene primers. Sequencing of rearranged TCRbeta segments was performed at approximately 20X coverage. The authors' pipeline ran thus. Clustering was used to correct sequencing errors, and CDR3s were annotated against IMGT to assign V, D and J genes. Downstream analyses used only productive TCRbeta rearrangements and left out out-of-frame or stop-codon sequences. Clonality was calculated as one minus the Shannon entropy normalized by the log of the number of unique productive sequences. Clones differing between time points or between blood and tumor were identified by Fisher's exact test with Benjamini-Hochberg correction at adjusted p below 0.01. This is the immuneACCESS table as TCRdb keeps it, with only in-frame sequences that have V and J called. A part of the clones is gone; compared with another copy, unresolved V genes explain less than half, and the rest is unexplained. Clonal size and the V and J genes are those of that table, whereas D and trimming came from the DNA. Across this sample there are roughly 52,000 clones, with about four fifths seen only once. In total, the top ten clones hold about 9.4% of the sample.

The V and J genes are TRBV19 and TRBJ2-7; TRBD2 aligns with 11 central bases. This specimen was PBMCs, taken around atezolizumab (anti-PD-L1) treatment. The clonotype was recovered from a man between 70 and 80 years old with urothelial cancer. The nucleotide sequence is TGTGCCAGTAGTTTGACTAGCGGGACGAGCTCCTACGAGCAGTACTTC. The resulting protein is CASSLTSGTSSYEQYF.